This T cell receptor beta chain was captured by sequencing in a study of T cell repertoires in cytomegalovirus infection. Study information: Both CMV infection and a matching HLA type were indicated by public TCR beta signatures. Whole-study results and caveats: Using cumulative public TCR beta family frequency, the authors identified those who carried CMV together with the relevant HLA. HLA-C-restricted CMV-specific TCR beta clonotypes were dominant in the ex vivo response.

Each CDR3 protein is one row after TCRdb ran MiXCR on the reads. The data hold 150,000 to 200,000 distinct CDR3 sequences, with roughly 30% observed a single time. For this clonotype: Antigen unknown.

There are 14 residues in the CDR3. The ends were cut back, 1 base at V and 4 bases at J, with 13 bases in the middle. CDR1 is DFQATT and CDR2 is SNEGSKA in the germline V gene (reference sequence). This clonotype originated in a human donor in good health (CMV status not recorded). Some clones in this sample may be carry-over from other donors' samples. The sequenced sample was PBMCs. The gene calls are TRBV20-1 and TRBJ1-1; no clear D. The CDR3 region has the DNA TGCAGTGCTAGAGGCCAGGCTTTACTCACTGAAGCTTTCTTT. Protein sequence: CSARGQALLTEAFF.